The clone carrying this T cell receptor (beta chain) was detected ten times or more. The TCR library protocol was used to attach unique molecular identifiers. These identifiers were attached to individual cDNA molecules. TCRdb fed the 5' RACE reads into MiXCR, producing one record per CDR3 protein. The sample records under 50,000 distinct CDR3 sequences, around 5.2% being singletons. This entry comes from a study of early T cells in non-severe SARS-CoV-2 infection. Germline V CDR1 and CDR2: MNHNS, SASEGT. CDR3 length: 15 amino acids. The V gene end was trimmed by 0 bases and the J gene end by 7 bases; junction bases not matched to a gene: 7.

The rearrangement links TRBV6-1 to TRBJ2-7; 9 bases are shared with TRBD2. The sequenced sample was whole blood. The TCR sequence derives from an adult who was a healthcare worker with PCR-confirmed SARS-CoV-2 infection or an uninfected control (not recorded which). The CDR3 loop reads CASSEARRGGVEQYF. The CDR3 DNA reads TGTGCCAGCAGTGAAGCCCGGCGGGGGGGCGTTGAGCAGTACTTC.